One T cell receptor (beta chain) is described in this entry. Its target is unknown. These data belong to a study of CD4+ T cells in melanoma. The study's findings and limits: Neoantigen-specific CD4+ T cells in melanoma reportedly had diverse differentiation states. A reported correlation linked neoantigen-specific CD4+ T cells to CD8+, macrophage and B cell function.

TCRdb's table, derived via immunoSEQ multiplex PCR, lists solely in-frame clones and lacks some. The table records 110,000 to 150,000 clones, nearly 95% of them present only once. The origin of this receptor is a human donor with melanoma.

The CDR3 nucleotides read TGCGCCAGCAGTCAATCCGGGGAAGGGGAAGGTGAAAAACTGTTTTTT. This gives the protein CASSQSGEGEGEKLFF. V usage is TRBV23-1 and J usage is TRBJ1-4, with D possibly matching TRBD1 (5 bases). TRBV23-1 is an open reading frame whose function is uncertain. This CDR3 comprises 16 residues. V was pared by 0 bases and J by 7 bases, with 15 bases between.